This T cell receptor (beta chain) was retrieved from a study of a mutant IDH1 vaccine in newly diagnosed glioma (dated by TCRdb to about 2021). About the full investigation: Of the 25 to 40 treated patients, approximately 62% were male and 37.5% were female, and the mean age was around 40 years. Peripheral blood samples were drawn at six visits, namely V03 (baseline), V05, V07, V10, V12 and V13. Before enrollment, patients had received standard therapy of radiotherapy alone, temozolomide alone, or radiochemotherapy with temozolomide; most received the combination. Longitudinal TCRB deep sequencing was done for fewer than 30 treated patients, wherever samples were available for exploratory analyses. What the authors observed across the whole study: Changes in the top peripheral T cell clonotypes picked up by TCRB sequencing did not appear to be linked to pseudoprogression. According to the authors, sample limitations meant that analyses of patient blood samples could not be reproduced. PBMC samples for TCRB deep sequencing were selected based on availability. Across multiple MHC alleles, vaccine-induced immune responses were seen in just over 90% of patients.

This specimen's time point label, interpreted: baseline, week 1 (first vaccination visit). The sample's treatment or condition label, in plain terms: pre-vaccination baseline after standard-of-care therapy. The donors had newly diagnosed IDH1-mutant astrocytomas of WHO grade 3 or 4 that showed loss of nuclear ATRX. The samples were drawn from NOA16, a multicentre, single-arm, open-label phase I trial in Germany that tested a mutant IDH1 peptide vaccine in humans for the first time. Visit V03 blood draws served as the baseline sample for immunogenicity testing. Genomic DNA for TCRB sequencing was extracted from EDTA blood using the DNeasy Blood and Tissue Kit. For this clone: This receptor's antigen is unknown. Base qualities are not at hand, and no much larger clone is one base apart.

Looking up the germline V gene yields CDR1 SGHVS and CDR2 FQNEAQ. The V end gives up 5 bases and the J end 1 base, leaving 12 bases in the junction not matched to a gene. The CDR3, from cysteine to phenylalanine, totals 19 residues. Only the CDR3 DNA is retained, 57 bases long and in frame from the first base. The library was produced with the immunoSEQ multiplex PCR assay. Following the manufacturer's protocol, the hsTCRB Kit was used to amplify rearranged TCR beta chain sequences. TCRB libraries were sequenced on an Illumina MiSeq. Under the source paper's analysis protocol: The kit vendor's proprietary platform handled demultiplexing, trimming and gene mapping. The table comes from immuneACCESS by way of TCRdb, which keeps in-frame sequences with V and J called. Part of the clones is missing from these tables; in studies checked, under half for an unresolved V gene and the rest for unknown reasons. V, J and clone size were drawn from that table, and D and trimming were deduced from the DNA. The sample includes more than 50,000 clones, with approximately 86% observed a single time. Approximately 2.6% of the sample is in the top ten clones.

This material consisted of PBMCs, taken from a glioma patient treated with radiotherapy, temozolomide or both. The sequence was collected from a man in his thirties or forties with glioma. Recombination joined TRBV7-8 with TRBJ2-1, with 12 junctional bases fitting TRBD1. The CDR3 has the sequence CASSQPSGTGGLSYNEQFF. The DNA reads TGTGCCAGCAGCCAACCTTCCGGGACAGGGGGCTTATCCTACAATGAGCAGTTCTTC.